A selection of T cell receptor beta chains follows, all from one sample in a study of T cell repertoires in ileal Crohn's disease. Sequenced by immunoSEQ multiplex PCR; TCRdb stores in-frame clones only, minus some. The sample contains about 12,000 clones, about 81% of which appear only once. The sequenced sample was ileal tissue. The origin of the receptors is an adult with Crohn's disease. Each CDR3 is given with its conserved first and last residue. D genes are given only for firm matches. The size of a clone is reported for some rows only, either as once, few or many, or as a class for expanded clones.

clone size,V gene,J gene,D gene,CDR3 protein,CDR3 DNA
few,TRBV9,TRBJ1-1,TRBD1,CASSVGAAGGTEAFF,TGTGCCAGCAGCGTGGGGGCCGCAGGGGGCACTGAAGCTTTCTTT
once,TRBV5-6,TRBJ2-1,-,CASSFGTYNEQFF,TGTGCCAGCAGCTTTGGGACATACAATGAGCAGTTCTTC
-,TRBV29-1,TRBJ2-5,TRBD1,CSVEEGTGAGEQYF,TGCAGCGTTGAAGAGGGGACAGGGGCGGGGGAGCAGTACTTC
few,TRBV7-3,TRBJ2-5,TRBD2,CASSLGAGGLETQYF,TGTGCCAGCAGCTTAGGTGCGGGAGGGTTAGAGACCCAGTACTTC
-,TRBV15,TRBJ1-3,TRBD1,CATSRQGSAAGNTIYF,TGTGCCACCAGCCGACAGGGGAGTGCAGCGGGAAACACCATATATTTT
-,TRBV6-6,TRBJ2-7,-,CASRDSIYEQYF,TGTGCCAGCAGGGACAGTATCTACGAGCAGTACTTC
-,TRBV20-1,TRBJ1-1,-,CSARKQVEAFF,TGCAGTGCTAGGAAGCAGGTTGAAGCTTTCTTT
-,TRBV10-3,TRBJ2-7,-,CAIRDPGNHYEQYF,TGTGCCATCAGGGACCCCGGGAATCACTACGAGCAGTACTTC
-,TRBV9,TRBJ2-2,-,CASSVDSRTGELFF,TGTGCCAGCAGCGTAGACAGCCGCACCGGGGAGCTGTTTTTT
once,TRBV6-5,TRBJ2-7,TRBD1,CASSRQTGAYEQYF,TGTGCCAGCAGCCGCCAGACAGGGGCCTACGAGCAGTACTTC
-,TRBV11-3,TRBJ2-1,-,CASSPQHEQFF,TGTGCCAGCAGCCCACAGCATGAGCAGTTCTTC
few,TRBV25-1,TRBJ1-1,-,CASSEFVQGSNTEAFF,TGTGCCAGCAGTGAATTCGTCCAGGGCAGTAACACTGAAGCTTTCTTT
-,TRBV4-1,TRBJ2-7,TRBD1,CASSQDSDRAREQYF,TGCGCCAGCAGCCAAGATAGCGACAGGGCTAGGGAGCAGTACTTC
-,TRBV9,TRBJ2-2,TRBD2,CASSVGWGGAGELFF,TGTGCCAGCAGCGTAGGTTGGGGAGGGGCCGGGGAGCTGTTTTTT
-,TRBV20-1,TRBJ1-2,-,CSSTDNYGYTF,TGCAGTTCGACTGACAACTATGGCTACACCTTC
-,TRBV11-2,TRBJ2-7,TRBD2,CASSHRLAGSTGDYEQYF,TGTGCCAGCAGCCACAGACTAGCGGGGTCGACGGGGGACTACGAGCAGTACTTC
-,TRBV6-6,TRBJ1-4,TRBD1,CASSYPTGTNEKLFF,TGTGCCAGCAGTTACCCGACAGGGACTAATGAAAAACTGTTTTTT
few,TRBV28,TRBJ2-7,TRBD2,CASSFNLGGGARAYEQYF,TGTGCCAGCAGCTTTAACCTTGGCGGGGGGGCCCGGGCCTACGAGCAGTACTTC
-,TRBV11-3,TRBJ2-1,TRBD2,CASSLAYGRGEQFF,TGTGCCAGCAGCTTAGCATACGGGAGGGGTGAGCAGTTCTTC
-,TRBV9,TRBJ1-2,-,CASSTIPGLNYGYTF,TGTGCCAGCAGCACCATTCCAGGGTTAAACTATGGCTACACCTTC
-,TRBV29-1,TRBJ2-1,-,CSVFFVDRSSYNEQFF,TGCAGCGTTTTTTTCGTGGACAGAAGCTCCTACAATGAGCAGTTCTTC
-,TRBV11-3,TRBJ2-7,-,CASSLDPGRRGYEQYF,TGTGCCAGCAGCTTAGACCCGGGACGCAGGGGATACGAGCAGTACTTC
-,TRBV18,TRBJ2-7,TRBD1,CASRGTGYEQYF,TGTGCCAGCCGGGGGACAGGGTACGAGCAGTACTTC
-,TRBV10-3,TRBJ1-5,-,CAISESTGRGQPQHF,TGTGCCATCAGTGAGTCGACAGGTCGAGGTCAGCCCCAGCATTTT
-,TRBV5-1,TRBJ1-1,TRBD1,CASSATGGGLNTEAFF,TGCGCCAGCAGCGCGACAGGGGGCGGTTTAAACACTGAAGCTTTCTTT
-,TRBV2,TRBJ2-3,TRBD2,CASSAGTSASTDTQYF,TGTGCCAGCAGTGCCGGGACTAGCGCTAGCACAGATACGCAGTATTTT
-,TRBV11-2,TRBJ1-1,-,CASSLTGNTEAFF,TGTGCCAGCAGTCTTACCGGGAACACTGAAGCTTTCTTT
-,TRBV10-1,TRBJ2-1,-,CASSGGGQYNEQFF,TGCGCCAGCAGTGGTGGGGGCCAATACAATGAGCAGTTCTTC
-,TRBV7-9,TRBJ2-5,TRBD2,CASSLAGGAQETQYF,TGTGCCAGCAGCCTGGCGGGGGGGGCCCAAGAGACCCAGTACTTC
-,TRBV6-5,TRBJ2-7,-,CASSYSGYSPTYEQYF,TGTGCCAGCAGTTACTCGGGCTATTCCCCCACCTACGAGCAGTACTTC
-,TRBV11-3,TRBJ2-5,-,CASSLDWQGPQETQYF,TGTGCCAGCAGCTTAGATTGGCAGGGCCCCCAAGAGACCCAGTACTTC
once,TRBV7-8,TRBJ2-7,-,CASSPDRRWFEQYF,TGTGCCAGCAGCCCGGACAGACGGTGGTTCGAGCAGTACTTC
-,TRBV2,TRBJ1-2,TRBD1,CASSEASRQGHYGYTF,TGTGCCAGCAGTGAAGCGTCGAGACAGGGACACTATGGCTACACCTTC
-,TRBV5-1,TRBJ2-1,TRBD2,CASSRAPGGGAIDEQFF,TGCGCCAGCAGCCGAGCCCCTGGCGGGGGGGCCATCGATGAGCAGTTCTTC
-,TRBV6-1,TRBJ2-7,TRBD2,CASSGGRVREGRYEQYF,TGTGCCAGCAGTGGGGGCCGGGTAAGGGAGGGCCGCTACGAGCAGTACTTC
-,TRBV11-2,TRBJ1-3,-,CASSSGHNSGNTIYF,TGTGCCAGCAGCTCGGGACATAACTCTGGAAACACCATATATTTT
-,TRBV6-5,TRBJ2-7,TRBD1,CASSLTGGPYEQYF,TGTGCCAGCAGCTTAACAGGGGGACCGTACGAGCAGTACTTC
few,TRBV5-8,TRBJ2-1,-,CASSLLQEIYNEQFF,TGTGCCAGCAGCTTGTTACAGGAGATCTACAATGAGCAGTTCTTC
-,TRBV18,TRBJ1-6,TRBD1,CASSPQGQFNSPLHF,TGTGCCAGCTCACCACAGGGACAGTTCAATTCACCCCTCCACTTT
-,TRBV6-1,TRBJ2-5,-,CASNEGVQETQYF,TGTGCCAGCAACGAGGGGGTTCAAGAGACCCAGTACTTC
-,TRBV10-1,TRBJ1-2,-,CASSENEYRAPPNYGYTF,TGCGCCAGCAGTGAGAACGAATACAGGGCCCCGCCTAACTATGGCTACACCTTC
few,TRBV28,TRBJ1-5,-,CASSTQGYGQPQHF,TGTGCCAGCAGTACCCAGGGTTATGGGCAGCCCCAGCATTTT
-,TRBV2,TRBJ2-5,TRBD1,CASSGGTGGAETQYF,TGTGCCAGCAGCGGGGGGACAGGGGGCGCCGAGACCCAGTACTTC
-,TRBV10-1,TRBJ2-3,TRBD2,CASSYLFSGRSTDTQYF,TGCGCCAGCAGTTACTTATTTAGCGGGAGAAGCACAGATACGCAGTATTTT
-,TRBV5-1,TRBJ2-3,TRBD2,CASSPLAGGADTQYF,TGCGCCAGCAGCCCCTTAGCGGGGGGGGCAGATACGCAGTATTTT
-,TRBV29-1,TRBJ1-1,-,CSSVLLNTEAFF,TGCAGCTCCGTACTACTGAACACTGAAGCTTTCTTT
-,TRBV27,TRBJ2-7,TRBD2,CASLKAGAYEQYF,TGTGCCAGCCTCAAAGCGGGAGCCTACGAGCAGTACTTC
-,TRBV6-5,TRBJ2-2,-,CASSPGVYTGELFF,TGTGCCAGCAGCCCGGGGGTGTACACCGGGGAGCTGTTTTTT
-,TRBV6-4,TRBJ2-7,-,CASSDSNLHEQYF,TGTGCCAGCAGTGACTCGAATCTACACGAGCAGTACTTC
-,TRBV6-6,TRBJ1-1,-,CASSYSQRVPEAFF,TGTGCCAGCAGTTACTCCCAGAGGGTTCCCGAAGCTTTCTTT
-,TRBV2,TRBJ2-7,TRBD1,CASSIDRGLNEQYF,TGTGCCAGCAGCATCGACAGGGGGCTCAACGAGCAGTACTTC
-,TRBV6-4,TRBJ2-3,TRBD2,CASSDAGGAGTDTQYF,TGTGCCAGCAGCGACGCCGGGGGGGCCGGGACAGATACGCAGTATTTT
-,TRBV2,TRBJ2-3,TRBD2,CASRPRGGWDTQYF,TGTGCCAGCAGACCGCGGGGGGGCTGGGATACGCAGTATTTT
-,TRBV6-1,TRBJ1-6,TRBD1,CASTTGGRSPLHF,TGTGCCAGCACCACAGGGGGCCGGTCACCCCTCCACTTT